These 5 T cell receptor beta chains originate from one sample sequenced in a study of cytomegalovirus exposure and HLA in healthy donors. 13 Jbeta primers and 60 Vbeta primers were used for the PCR. Clones were sequenced by immunoSEQ multiplex PCR, and TCRdb holds only the in-frame ones, with some missing. The sample records roughly 120,000 clones, 70% to 75% being singletons. Sequencing used PBMCs. The receptor source for this set is a woman younger than 30 in good health and CMV-seronegative.

The genes are TRBV7-8 and TRBJ2-7; 9 nucleotides align to TRBD1. The CDR3 has 14 amino acids. The J segment lost 3 bases and the V segment lost 4 bases, leaving 4 bases of the junction unmatched. Germline V CDR1 and CDR2: SGHVS, FQNEAQ. CDR3 nucleotide sequence: TGTGCCAGCAGCTCGGGACAGGGAAGCTACGAGCAGTACTTC. Translated, it gives CASSSGQGSYEQYF.

The chain recombines TRBV21-1 with TRBJ2-7; the D call TRBD1 from the table was never checked on the DNA. TRBV21-1 is a documented pseudogene. CDR3 length: 14 amino acids. The CDR3 reads CSKSPTGPTYEQYF. DNA for the CDR3: TGTAGTAAATCGCCGACAGGACCGACGTACGAGCAGTACTTC.

This clone was recorded once. The rearrangement uses TRBV2 and TRBJ2-2, with a possible D match to TRBD2 (5 bases). The CDR3 runs 14 residues. Trimming cost V 6 bases and J 5 bases, with 13 bases left between them. Germline-derived CDR1 and CDR2 are SNHLY and FYNNEI. The CDR3 reads CASRPGTRTGELFF. CDR3 DNA: TGTGCCAGCAGGCCGGGAACTCGGACCGGGGAGCTGTTTTTT.

The chain employs TRBV7-9 and TRBJ1-1; D uncertain. Germline CDR1 SEHNR, CDR2 FQNEAQ (reference sequence). This CDR3 is 10 amino acids long. Trimming pared 8 bases from V and 4 bases from J, leaving 5 bases between. The DNA for the CDR3 is TGTGCCAGCTCGGGCACTGAAGCTTTCTTT. Residues: CASSGTEAFF.

This chain links TRBV4-1 with TRBJ2-7, with D possibly being TRBD1 (6 bases). V was trimmed by 4 bases and J by 2 bases, leaving 15 bases between them. The germline CDR1 and CDR2 sequences are MGHRA and YSYEKL. The CDR3 is 15 residues long. CDR3 DNA sequence: TGCGCCAGCAGCCTTGGTACAGGGAGTCCCTACGAGCAGTACTTC. Translated: CASSLGTGSPYEQYF.